The clone carrying this T cell receptor (beta chain) has more than one count but fewer than ten. Antigen: not known. This specimen belongs to a study of response to subunit inactivated influenza vaccine. Whole-study results and caveats: The authors suggested that few new T cells are recruited per seasonal influenza vaccination.

A single record per CDR3 protein comes from TCRdb applying MiXCR to the RT-PCR reads. The sample lists roughly 150,000 distinct CDR3 sequences; about a tenth were seen once. This CDR3 is 13 amino acids long. Germline V CDR1 and CDR2: SSHAT, FNYEAQ (reference sequence). Germline trimming cut 5 bases from V and 5 bases from J; bases unmatched to any gene: 5. The sequence was collected from a man aged 45-65 years who received an inactivated influenza vaccine. This sequence joins TRBV7-7 and TRBJ2-5, with TRBD1 matching 7 bases. The sequencing used non-naive T cells sorted from PBMCs, collected roughly 48 days after vaccination. The CDR3 loop reads CASSRGRGETQYF. CDR3 DNA sequence: TGTGCCAGCAGCAGGGGGCGAGGGGAGACCCAGTACTTC.